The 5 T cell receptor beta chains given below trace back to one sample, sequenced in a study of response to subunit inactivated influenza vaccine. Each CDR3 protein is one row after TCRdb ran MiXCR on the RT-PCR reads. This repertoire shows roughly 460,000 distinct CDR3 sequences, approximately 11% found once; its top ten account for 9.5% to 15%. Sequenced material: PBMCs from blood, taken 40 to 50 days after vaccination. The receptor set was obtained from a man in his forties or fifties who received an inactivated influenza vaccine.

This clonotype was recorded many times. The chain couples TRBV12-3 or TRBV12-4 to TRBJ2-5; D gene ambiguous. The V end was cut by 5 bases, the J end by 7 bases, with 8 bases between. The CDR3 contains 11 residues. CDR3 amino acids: CASSSEATQYF. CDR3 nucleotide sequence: TGTGCCAGCAGTAGCGAAGCGACCCAGTACTTC.

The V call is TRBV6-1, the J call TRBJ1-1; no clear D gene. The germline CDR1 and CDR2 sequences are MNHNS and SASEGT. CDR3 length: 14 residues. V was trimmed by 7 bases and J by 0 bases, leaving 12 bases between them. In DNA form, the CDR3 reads TGTGCCAGCACACACGGGTCGGTGAACACTGAAGCTTTCTTT. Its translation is CASTHGSVNTEAFF.

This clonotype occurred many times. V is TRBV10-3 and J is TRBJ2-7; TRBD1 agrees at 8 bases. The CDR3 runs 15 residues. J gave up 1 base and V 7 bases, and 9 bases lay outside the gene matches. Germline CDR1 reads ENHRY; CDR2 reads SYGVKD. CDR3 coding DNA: TGTGCCATCAATCCTGGACAGGGTTTTTCCTACGAGCAGTACTTC. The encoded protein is CAINPGQGFSYEQYF.

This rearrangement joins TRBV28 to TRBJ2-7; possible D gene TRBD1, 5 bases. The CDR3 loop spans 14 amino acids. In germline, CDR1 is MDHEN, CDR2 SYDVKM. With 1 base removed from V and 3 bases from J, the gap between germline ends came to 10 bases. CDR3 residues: CASSLLGALYEQYF. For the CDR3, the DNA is TGTGCCAGCAGTTTATTAGGGGCCCTCTACGAGCAGTACTTC.

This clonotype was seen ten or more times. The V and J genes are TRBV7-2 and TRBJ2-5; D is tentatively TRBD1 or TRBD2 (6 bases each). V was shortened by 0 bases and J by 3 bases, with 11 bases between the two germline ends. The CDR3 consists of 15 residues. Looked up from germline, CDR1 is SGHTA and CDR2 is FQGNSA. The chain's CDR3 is CASSLARGEKETQYF. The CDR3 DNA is TGTGCCAGCAGCTTAGCGAGGGGGGAGAAAGAGACCCAGTACTTC. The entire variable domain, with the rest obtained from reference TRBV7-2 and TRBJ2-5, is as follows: GAGVSQSPSNKVTEKGKDVELRCDPISGHTALYWYRQSLGQGLEFLIYFQGNSAPDKSGLPSDRFSAERTGGSVSTLTIQRTQQEDSAVYLCASSLARGEKETQYFGPGTRLLVL.